The clone carrying this T cell receptor beta chain was detected many times. No antigen is known for it. Germline V CDR1 and CDR2: SEHNR, FQNEAQ (reference sequence). This CDR3 contains 15 residues. V lost 1 base and J 4 bases, leaving 14 bases between the germline ends. HTBI primers from iRepertoire and Arm-PCR of CDR3 regions yielded the TCR beta libraries. TCRdb processed the multiplex PCR reads anew with MiXCR; each CDR3 protein has one entry. Here the sample spans 450,000 to 500,000 distinct CDR3 sequences, 15% to 20% being singletons. This sample was taken from a study of regulatory T cells in long-lasting Graves disease. The study, taken as a whole, reports: Researchers reported studying only peripheral blood, not thyroid tissue.

Time point in this sample: newly diagnosed GD, antithyroid drugs for less than 3 months. RNA isolated from PBMCs was used to make the TCR library. This sample was shared with a second study, whose subject was T cells in Graves' hyperthyroidism and ophthalmopathy.

The V call is TRBV7-9, the J call TRBJ2-7; tentative D call: TRBD2 (6 bases). Sequencing was performed on peripheral blood mononuclear cells (PBMCs), taken at new diagnosis, from a patient treated with antithyroid drugs. The TCR sequence derives from a man aged 35-49 years with Graves disease. CDR3 coding DNA: TGTGCCAGCAGCTTAGTGCTAGCGCGAACTTACGAGCAGTACTTC. It translates to CASSLVLARTYEQYF.